This T cell receptor beta chain was identified during a study of OX40 agonist ivuxolimab in advanced cancers. On the study more broadly: Earlier treatment with anti-PD-1, anti-PD-L1 or anti-CTLA-4 was permitted, and roughly 40% had received some.

The assay was immunoSEQ multiplex PCR, and TCRdb's table has in-frame clones only and misses some. The sample lists about 91,000 clones; about 85% were seen once. Study-level results: Some of the nonresponding patients also showed low levels of normalized T-cell clonal expansion. Both CD4+ and CD8+ T cell populations in blood had undergone clonal expansion by week 6 at 0.1 to 3.0 mg/kg.

Regarding this clone: The target antigen is unknown.

This CDR3 region has 13 residues. V lost 2 bases and J lost 6, with 9 bases in between. Germline-derived CDR1 and CDR2 are MNHEY and SVGAGI. The rearrangement links TRBV6-5 to TRBJ2-3; D is perhaps TRBD1 (7 bases). The TCR was taken from an adult with an advanced solid tumor such as melanoma, head and neck, liver or kidney cancer. The sequences come from CD4+ or CD8+ T cells sorted from blood, collected in a trial of the OX40 agonist ivuxolimab. The DNA of the CDR3 is TGTGCCAGCAGTTACCCAGGGGGGGATACGCAGTATTTT. Residues: CASSYPGGDTQYF.